This T cell receptor (beta chain) was captured by sequencing in a study of tissue T cells after allogeneic stem cell transplantation. Note on this clone: Mouse gene names and germline throughout. The sequence runs out 1 residue before the end of the CDR3; the remainder is reconstructed from the germline J gene. Other nucleotide sequences from this sample produce the same CDR3.

From germline, CDR1 is NNHNN and CDR2 SYGAGS (reference sequence). The V segment lost 4 bases and the J segment 5 bases; nucleotides outside the gene matches: 3. The CDR3 runs to 15 residues. Sequencing of TCRbeta CDR3 at survey depth gave sequences and template counts. Some clones are missing from TCRdb's copy, which holds only in-frame ones; the method was immunoSEQ multiplex PCR. Of some 48,000 clones in the sample, roughly four fifths were seen once. The sequenced sample consisted of sorted cells pooled from one or two spleens. The V and J genes are TRBV13-2 and TRBJ2-1, with 13 bases identical to TRBD2. The source of this sequence is a pool of C57BL/6 mice in good health. The CDR3 DNA, read in part, is TGTGCCAGCGGTCGGGACTGGGGGGGGGATGCTGAGCAGTTC. It specifies CASGRDWGGDAEQF. The whole CDR3 protein is CASGRDWGGDAEQFF.